This T cell receptor (beta chain) was recorded in a study of T cell responses to AZD1222 COVID-19 vaccine. The study's findings and limits: Sampling that yielded the repertoires occurred only after the peak T cell response. Clonal diversity may have been underestimated, and the donors were mostly white British, with more females than males.

Only in-frame clones appear in the TCRdb table, and some are missing; sequencing was by immunoSEQ multiplex PCR. Of roughly 100,000 clones listed, about 89% are singletons. A remark on this clone: Its antigen remains unknown.

The V end was cut by 1 base, the J end by 6 bases, with 10 bases between. This CDR3 is built from 13 residues. Germline CDR1 reads LGHNT; CDR2 reads FRNRAP. This TCR came from an adult in good health. The chain employs TRBV12-5 and TRBJ2-7, with D possibly matching TRBD1 (5 bases). The sequencing here drew on peripheral blood, taken on day 0 of AZD1222 vaccination. The CDR3 region has the DNA TGTGCTAGTGGTTTGGGTAGACAGCGCGAGCAGTACTTC. Translated, it gives CASGLGRQREQYF.